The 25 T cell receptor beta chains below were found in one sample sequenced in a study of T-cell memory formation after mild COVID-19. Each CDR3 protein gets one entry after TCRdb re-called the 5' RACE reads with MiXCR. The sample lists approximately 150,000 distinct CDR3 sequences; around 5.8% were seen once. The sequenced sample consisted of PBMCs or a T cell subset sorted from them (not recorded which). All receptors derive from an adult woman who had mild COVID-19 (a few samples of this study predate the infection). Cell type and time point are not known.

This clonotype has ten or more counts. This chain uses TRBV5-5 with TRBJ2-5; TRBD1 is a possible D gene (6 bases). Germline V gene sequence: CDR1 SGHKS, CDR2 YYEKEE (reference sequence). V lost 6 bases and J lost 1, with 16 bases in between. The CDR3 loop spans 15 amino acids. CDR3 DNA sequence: TGTGCCAGCAAAAATTCAGGGGCTCGCCAAGAGACCCAGTACTTC. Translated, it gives CASKNSGARQETQYF.

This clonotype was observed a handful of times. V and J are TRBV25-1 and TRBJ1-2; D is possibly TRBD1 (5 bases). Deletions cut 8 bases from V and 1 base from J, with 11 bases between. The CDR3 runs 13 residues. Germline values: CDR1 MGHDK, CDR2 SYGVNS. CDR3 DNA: TGTGCCAGCGAAAGCGGGGGTAACTATGGCTACACCTTC. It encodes CASESGGNYGYTF.

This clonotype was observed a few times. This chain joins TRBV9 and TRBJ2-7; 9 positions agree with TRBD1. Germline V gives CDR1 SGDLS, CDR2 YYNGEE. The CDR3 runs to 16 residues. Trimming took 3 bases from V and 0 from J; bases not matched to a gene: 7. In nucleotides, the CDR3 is TGTGCCAGCAGCGGGCCCCGGGACAGGGTCTCCTACGAGCAGTACGTC. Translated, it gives CASSGPRDRVSYEQYV.

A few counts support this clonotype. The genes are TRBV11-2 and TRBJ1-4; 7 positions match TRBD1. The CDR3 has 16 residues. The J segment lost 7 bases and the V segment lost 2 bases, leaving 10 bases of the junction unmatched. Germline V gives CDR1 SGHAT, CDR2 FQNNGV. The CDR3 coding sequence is TGTGCCAGCAGCTTAAACACAGGGGAAGGAAGTGAAAAACTGTTTTTT. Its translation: CASSLNTGEGSEKLFF.

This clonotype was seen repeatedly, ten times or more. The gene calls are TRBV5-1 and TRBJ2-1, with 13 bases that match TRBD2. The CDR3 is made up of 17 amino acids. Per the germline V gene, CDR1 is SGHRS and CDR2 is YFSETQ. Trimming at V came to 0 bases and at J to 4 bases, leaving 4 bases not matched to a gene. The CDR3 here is CASSLETSGRTYNEQFF. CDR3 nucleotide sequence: TGCGCCAGCAGCTTGGAGACTAGCGGGAGGACGTACAATGAGCAGTTCTTC.

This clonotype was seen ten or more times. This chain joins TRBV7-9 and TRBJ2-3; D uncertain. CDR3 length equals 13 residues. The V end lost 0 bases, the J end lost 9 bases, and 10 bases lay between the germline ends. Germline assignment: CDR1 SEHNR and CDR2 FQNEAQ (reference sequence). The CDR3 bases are TGTGCCAGCAGCTTAGCGGCAATCAGGACGCAGTATTTT. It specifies CASSLAAIRTQYF. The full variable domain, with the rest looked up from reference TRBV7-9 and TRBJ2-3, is DTGVSQNPRHKITKRGQNVTFRCDPISEHNRLYWYRQTLGQGPEFLTYFQNEAQLEKSRLLSDRFSAERPKGSFSTLEIQRTEQGDSAMYLCASSLAAIRTQYFGPGTRLTVL.

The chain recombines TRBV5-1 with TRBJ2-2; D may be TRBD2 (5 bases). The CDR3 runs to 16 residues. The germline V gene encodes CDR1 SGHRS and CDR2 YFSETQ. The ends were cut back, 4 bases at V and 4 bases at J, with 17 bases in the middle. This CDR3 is CASSRTPFGGTGELFF. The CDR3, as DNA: TGCGCCAGCAGCCGTACCCCCTTCGGAGGCACCGGGGAGCTGTTTTTT.

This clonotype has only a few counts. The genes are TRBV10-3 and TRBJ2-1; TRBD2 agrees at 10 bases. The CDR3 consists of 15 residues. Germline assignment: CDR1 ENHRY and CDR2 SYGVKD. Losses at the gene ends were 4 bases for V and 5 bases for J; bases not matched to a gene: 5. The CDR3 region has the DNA TGTGCCATCAGTGTTTCAGGACTAGCGGACAATGAGCAGTTCTTC. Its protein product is CAISVSGLADNEQFF.

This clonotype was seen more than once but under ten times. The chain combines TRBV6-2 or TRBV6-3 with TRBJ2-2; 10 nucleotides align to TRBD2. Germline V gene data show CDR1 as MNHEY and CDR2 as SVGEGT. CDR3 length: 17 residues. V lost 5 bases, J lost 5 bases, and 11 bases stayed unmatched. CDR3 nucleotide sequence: TGTGCCAGCAGTCCCAGCGGGAGGGCCGTCCGGACCGGGGAGCTGTTTTTT. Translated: CASSPSGRAVRTGELFF.

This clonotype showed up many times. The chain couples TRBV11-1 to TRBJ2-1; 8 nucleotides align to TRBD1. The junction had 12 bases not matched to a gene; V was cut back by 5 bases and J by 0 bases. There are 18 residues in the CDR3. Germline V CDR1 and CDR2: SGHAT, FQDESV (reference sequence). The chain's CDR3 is CASSRQGTGGRSYNEQFF. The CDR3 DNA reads TGTGCCAGCAGCCGACAAGGGACAGGAGGTCGCTCCTACAATGAGCAGTTCTTC.

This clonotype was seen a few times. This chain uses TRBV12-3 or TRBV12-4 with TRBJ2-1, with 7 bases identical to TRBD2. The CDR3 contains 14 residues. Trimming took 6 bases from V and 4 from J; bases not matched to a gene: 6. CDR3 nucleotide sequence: TGTGCCAGCAGCCGGGCGGGGGTATACAATGAGCAGTTCTTC. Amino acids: CASSRAGVYNEQFF.

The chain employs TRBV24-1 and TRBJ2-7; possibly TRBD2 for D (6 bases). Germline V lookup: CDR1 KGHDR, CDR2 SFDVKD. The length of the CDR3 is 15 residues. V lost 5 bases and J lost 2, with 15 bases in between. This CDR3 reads CATSGGTPPAYEQYF. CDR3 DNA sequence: TGTGCCACCAGTGGTGGGACTCCTCCCGCCTACGAGCAGTACTTC.

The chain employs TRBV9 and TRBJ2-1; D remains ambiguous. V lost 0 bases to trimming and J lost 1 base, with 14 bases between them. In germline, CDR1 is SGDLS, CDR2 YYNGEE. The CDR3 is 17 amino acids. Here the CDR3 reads CASSVASITRSYNEQFF. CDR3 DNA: TGTGCCAGCAGCGTAGCCTCAATAACACGGTCCTACAATGAGCAGTTCTTC.

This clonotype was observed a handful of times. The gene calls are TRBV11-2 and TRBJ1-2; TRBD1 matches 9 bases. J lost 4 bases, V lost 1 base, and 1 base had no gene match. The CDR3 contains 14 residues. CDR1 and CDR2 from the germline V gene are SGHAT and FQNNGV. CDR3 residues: CASSLGGQGYGYTF. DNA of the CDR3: TGTGCCAGCAGCTTAGGGGGACAGGGCTATGGCTACACCTTC.

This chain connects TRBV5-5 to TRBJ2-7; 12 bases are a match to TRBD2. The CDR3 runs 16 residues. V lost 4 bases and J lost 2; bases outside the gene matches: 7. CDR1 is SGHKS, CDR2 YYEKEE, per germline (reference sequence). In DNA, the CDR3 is TGTGCCAGCAGCGGGTTCGGACTAGCGGGGACCTACGAGCAGTACTTC. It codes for CASSGFGLAGTYEQYF.

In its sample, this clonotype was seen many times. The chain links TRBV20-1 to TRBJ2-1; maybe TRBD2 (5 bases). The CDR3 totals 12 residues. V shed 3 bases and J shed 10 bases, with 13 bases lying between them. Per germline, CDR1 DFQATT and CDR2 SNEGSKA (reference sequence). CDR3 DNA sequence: TGCAGTGCTAGCCCAACCGTAGCGGAGCAGTTCTTC. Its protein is CSASPTVAEQFF.

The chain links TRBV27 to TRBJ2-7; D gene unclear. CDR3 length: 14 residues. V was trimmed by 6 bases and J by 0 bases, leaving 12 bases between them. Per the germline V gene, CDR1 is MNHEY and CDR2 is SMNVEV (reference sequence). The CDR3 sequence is CASRWTLGSYEQYV. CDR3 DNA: TGTGCCAGCAGATGGACCTTGGGCTCCTACGAGCAGTACGTC.

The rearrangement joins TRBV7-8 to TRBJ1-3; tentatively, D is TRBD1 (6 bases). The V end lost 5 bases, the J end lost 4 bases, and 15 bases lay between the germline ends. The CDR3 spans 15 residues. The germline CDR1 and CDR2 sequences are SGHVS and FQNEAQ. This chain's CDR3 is CASSTSGGDGNTIYF. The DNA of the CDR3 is TGTGCCAGCAGCACTAGTGGGGGCGACGGAAACACCATATATTTT.

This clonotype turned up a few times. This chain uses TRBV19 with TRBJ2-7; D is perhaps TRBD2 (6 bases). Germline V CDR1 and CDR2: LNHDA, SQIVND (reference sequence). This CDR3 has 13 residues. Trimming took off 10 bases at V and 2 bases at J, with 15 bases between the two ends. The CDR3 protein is CATAIRLAYEQYF. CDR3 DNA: TGTGCCACCGCCATCCGACTAGCCTACGAGCAGTACTTC. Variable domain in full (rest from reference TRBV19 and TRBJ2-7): DGGITQSPKYLFRKEGQNVTLSCEQNLNHDAMYWYRQDPGQGLRLIYYSQIVNDFQKGDIAEGYSVSREKKESFPLTVTSAQKNPTAFYLCATAIRLAYEQYFGPGTRLTVT.

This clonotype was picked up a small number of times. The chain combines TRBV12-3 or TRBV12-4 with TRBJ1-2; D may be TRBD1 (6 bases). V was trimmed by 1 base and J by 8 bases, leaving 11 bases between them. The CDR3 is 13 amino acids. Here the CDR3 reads CASSLGRGGGYTF. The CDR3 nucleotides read TGTGCCAGCAGTTTAGGCAGGGGAGGAGGCTACACCTTC.

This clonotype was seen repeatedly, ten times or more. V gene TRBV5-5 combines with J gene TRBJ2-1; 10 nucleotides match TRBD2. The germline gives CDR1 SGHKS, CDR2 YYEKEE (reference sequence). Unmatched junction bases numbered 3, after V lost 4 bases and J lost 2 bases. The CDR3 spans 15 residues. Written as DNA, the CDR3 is TGTGCCAGCAGCGCAACTAGCGGGGCCTACAATGAGCAGTTCTTC. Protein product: CASSATSGAYNEQFF.

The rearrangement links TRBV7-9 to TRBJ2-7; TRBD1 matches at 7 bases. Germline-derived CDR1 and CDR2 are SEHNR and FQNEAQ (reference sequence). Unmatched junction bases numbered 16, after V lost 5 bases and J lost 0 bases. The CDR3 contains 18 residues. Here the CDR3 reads CASSPPWRRQGSSYEQYF. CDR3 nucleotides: TGTGCCAGCAGCCCCCCCTGGAGGAGACAGGGATCCTCCTACGAGCAGTACTTC.

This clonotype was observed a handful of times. As DNA, the CDR3 is TGTGCCAGCAGCCCGACCGGGACTAGATTTTACGAGCAGTACTTC. As protein: CASSPTGTRFYEQYF. The chain carries TRBV3-1 and TRBJ2-7, with 8 nucleotides matching TRBD2. Germline V gene sequence: CDR1 LGHDT, CDR2 YNNKEL (reference sequence). This CDR3 has 15 residues. V shed 4 bases and J 4 bases; nucleotides not matched to a gene: 9.

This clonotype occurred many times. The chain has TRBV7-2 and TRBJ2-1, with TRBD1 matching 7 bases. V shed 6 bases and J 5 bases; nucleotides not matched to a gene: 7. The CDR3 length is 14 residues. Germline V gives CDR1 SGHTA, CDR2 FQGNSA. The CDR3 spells CASSYGQENNEQFF. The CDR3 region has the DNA TGTGCCAGCAGTTATGGACAGGAGAACAATGAGCAGTTCTTC.

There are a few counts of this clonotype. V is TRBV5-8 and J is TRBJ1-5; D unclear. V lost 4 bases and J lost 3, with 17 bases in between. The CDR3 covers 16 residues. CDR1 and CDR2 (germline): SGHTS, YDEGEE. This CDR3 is CASSQYIDSSNQPQHF. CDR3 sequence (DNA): TGTGCCAGCAGCCAGTATATTGATAGCTCCAATCAGCCCCAGCATTTT.